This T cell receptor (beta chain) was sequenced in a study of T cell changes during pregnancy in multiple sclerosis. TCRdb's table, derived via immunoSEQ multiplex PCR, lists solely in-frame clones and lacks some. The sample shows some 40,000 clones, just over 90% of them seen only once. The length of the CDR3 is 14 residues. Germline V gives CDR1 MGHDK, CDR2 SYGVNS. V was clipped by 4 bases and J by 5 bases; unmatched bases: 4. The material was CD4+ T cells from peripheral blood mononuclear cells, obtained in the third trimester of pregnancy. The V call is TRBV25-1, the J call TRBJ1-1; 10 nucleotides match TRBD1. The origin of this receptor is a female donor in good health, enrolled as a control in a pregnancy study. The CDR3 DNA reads TGTGCCAGCAGTGGACAGGGGGCGTATACTGAAGCTTTCTTT. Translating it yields CASSGQGAYTEAFF.